The clone carrying this T cell receptor (beta chain) was found many times. Its antigen is currently unknown. The data were obtained in a study of identical twins. General study results and limits: Twin-shared out-of-frame alpha sequences were enriched for low generation probability.

Germline V gene sequence: CDR1 DFQATT, CDR2 SNEGSKA (reference sequence). The CDR3 covers 14 residues. Between the trimmed V and J ends, which lost 5 bases and 3 bases, there was a span of 17 bases. TCRdb re-called the 5' RACE reads through MiXCR, storing one row per CDR3 protein. Of 600,000 to 800,000 distinct CDR3 sequences listed, 21% were seen once; the top ten hold roughly 4.3%. The data were also submitted as part of a second study, on T cells expressing NK-cell markers. This second report adds: Sorted T-cell subsets CD3+CD56+NKG2C+, CD3+CD56+NKG2C- and CD3+CD56-NKG2C+ were TCR beta-sequenced. Dominant NKG2C+ clonotypes were found to form 1.0-7.0% of CD8+ T cells in over five donors.

The chain combines TRBV20-1 with TRBJ2-7, with D maybe TRBD1 (6 bases). What was sequenced was PBMCs. The source of this sequence is a woman aged 18-29 years in good health. In DNA, the CDR3 is TGCAGTGCTGTTGACAGGAAATTATTCTACGAGCAGTACTTC. It codes for CSAVDRKLFYEQYF.